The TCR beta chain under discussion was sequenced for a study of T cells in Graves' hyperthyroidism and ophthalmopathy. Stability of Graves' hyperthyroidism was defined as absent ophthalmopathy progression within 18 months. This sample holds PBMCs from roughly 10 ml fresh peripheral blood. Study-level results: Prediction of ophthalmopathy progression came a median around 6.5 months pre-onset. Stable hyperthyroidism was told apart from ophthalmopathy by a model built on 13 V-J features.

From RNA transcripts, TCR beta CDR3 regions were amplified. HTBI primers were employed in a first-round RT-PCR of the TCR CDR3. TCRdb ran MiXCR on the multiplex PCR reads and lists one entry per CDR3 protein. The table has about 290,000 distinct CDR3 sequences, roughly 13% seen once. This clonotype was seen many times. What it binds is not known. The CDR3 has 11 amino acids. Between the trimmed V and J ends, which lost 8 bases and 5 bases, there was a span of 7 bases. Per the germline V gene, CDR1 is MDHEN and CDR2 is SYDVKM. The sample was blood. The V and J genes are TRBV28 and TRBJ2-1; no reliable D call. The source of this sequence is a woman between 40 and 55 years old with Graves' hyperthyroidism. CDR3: CASRTNNEQFF. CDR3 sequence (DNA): TGTGCCAGCCGGACGAACAATGAGCAGTTCTTC. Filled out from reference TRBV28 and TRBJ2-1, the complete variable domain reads DVKVTQSSRYLVKRTGEKVFLECVQDMDHENMFWYRQDPGLGLRLIYFSYDVKMKEKGDIPEGYSVSREKKERFSLILESASTNQTSMYLCASRTNNEQFFGPGTRLTVL.